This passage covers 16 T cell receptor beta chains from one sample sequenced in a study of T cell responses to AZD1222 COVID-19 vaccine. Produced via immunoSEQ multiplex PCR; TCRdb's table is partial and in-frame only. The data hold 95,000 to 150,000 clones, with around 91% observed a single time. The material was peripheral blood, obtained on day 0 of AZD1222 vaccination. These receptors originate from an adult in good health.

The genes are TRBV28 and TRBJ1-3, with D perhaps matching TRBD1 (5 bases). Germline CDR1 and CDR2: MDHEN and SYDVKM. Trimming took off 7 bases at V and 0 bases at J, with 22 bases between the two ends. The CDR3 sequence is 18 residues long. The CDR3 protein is CASNKGPGPPFSGNTIYF. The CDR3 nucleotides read TGTGCCAGCAACAAAGGGCCGGGACCTCCCTTCTCTGGAAACACCATATATTTT.

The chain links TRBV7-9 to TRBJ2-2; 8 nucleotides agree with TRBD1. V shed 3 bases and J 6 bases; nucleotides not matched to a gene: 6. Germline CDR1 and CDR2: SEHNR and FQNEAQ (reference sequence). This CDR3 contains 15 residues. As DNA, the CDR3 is TGTGCCAGCAGCTTCAGGGGGCTTTTAGCCGGGGAGCTGTTTTTT. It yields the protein CASSFRGLLAGELFF.

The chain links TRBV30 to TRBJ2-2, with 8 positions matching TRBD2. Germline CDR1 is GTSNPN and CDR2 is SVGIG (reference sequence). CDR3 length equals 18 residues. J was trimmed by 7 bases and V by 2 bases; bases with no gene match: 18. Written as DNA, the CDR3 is TGTGCCTGGAGTTCCAGGACCGGGACTAGGGGCGGGGACGGGGAGCTGTTTTTT. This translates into CAWSSRTGTRGGDGELFF.

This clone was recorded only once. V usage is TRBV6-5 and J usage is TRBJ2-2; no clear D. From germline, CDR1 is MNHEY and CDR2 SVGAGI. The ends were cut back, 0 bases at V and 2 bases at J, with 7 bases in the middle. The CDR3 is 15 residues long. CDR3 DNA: TGTGCCAGCAGTTACTCAACGGGTAACACCGGGGAGCTGTTTTTT. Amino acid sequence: CASSYSTGNTGELFF.

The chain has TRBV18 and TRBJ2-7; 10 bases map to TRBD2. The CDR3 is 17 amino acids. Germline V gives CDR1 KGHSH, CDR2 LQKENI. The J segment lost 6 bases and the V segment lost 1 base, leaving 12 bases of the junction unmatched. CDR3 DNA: TGTGCCAGCTCACCACTGCCTAGCGGGAGCAAAGGGGTCGAGCAGTACTTC. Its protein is CASSPLPSGSKGVEQYF.

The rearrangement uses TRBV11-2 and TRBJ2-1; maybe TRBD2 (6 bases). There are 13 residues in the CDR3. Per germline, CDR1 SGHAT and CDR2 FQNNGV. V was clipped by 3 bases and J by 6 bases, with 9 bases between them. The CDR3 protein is CASSLLSGNEQFF. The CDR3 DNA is TGTGCCAGCAGCTTGCTTAGCGGCAATGAGCAGTTCTTC.

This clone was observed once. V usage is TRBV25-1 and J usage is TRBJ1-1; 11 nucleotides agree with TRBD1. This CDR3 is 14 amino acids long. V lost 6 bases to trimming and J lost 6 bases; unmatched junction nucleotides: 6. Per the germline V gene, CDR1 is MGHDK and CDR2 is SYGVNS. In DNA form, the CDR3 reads TGTGCCAGCAGCCGGACAGGGGGCATTTCTGAAGCTTTCTTT. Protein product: CASSRTGGISEAFF.

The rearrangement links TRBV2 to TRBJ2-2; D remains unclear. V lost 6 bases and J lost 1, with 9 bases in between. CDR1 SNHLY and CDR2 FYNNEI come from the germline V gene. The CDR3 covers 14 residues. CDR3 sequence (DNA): TGTGCCAGCAGGAGGAGCGTGAACACCGGGGAGCTGTTTTTT. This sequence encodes CASRRSVNTGELFF.

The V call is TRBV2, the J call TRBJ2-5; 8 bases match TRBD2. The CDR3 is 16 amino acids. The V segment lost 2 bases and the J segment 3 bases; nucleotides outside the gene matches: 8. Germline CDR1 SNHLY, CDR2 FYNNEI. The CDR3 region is CASSERIAGRKETQYF. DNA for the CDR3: TGTGCCAGCAGTGAAAGAATAGCGGGACGGAAAGAGACCCAGTACTTC.

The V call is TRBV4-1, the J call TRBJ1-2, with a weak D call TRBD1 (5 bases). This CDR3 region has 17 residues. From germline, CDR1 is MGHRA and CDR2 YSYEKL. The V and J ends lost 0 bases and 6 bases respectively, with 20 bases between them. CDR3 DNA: TGCGCCAGCAGCCAAGATCGAGGAACAGGACTATCGAATGGCTACACCTTC. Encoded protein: CASSQDRGTGLSNGYTF.

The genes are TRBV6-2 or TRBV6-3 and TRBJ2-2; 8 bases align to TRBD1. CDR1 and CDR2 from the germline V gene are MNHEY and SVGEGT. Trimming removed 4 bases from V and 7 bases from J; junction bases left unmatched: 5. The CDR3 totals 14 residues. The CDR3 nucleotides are TGTGCCAGCAGTTCGACAGGGGTAGGCGGGGAGCTGTTTTTT. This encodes CASSSTGVGGELFF.

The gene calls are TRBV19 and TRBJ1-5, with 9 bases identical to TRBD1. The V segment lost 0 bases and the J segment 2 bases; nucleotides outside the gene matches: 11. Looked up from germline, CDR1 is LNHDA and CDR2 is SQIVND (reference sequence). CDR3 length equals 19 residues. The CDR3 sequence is CASSIDPRDRAVGNQPQHF. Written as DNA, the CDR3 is TGTGCCAGTAGTATAGATCCCCGGGACAGGGCGGTCGGCAATCAGCCCCAGCATTTT.

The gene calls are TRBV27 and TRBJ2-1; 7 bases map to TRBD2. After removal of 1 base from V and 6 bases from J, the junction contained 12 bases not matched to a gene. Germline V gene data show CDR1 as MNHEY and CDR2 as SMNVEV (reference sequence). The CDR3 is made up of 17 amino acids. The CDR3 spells CASSLLIGEGQINEQFF. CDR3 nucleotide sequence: TGTGCCAGCAGTTTATTAATCGGGGAGGGCCAGATCAATGAGCAGTTCTTC.

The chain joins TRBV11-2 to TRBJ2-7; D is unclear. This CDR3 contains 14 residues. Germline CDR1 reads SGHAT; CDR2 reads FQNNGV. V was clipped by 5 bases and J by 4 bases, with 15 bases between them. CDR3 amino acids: CASSATVTYYEQYF. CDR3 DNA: TGTGCCAGCAGCGCTACGGTCACTTATTACGAGCAGTACTTC. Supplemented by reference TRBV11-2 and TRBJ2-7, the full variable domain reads EAGVAQSPRYKIIEKRQSVAFWCNPISGHATLYWYQQILGQGPKLLIQFQNNGVVDDSQLPKDRFSAERLKGVDSTLKIQPAKLEDSAVYLCASSATVTYYEQYFGPGTRLTVT.

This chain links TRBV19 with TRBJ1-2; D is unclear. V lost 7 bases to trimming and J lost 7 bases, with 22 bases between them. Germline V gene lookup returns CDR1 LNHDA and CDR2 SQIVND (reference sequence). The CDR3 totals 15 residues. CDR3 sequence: CASILRTGPATGYTF. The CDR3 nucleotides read TGTGCCAGTATCCTGAGAACCGGGCCCGCGACTGGCTACACCTTC.

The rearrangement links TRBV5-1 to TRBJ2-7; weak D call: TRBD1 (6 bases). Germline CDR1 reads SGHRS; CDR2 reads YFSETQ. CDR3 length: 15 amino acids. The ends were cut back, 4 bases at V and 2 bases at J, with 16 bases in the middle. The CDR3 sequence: CASSLTGTLTYEQYF. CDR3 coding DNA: TGCGCCAGCAGCCTTACCGGGACACTTACCTACGAGCAGTACTTC.